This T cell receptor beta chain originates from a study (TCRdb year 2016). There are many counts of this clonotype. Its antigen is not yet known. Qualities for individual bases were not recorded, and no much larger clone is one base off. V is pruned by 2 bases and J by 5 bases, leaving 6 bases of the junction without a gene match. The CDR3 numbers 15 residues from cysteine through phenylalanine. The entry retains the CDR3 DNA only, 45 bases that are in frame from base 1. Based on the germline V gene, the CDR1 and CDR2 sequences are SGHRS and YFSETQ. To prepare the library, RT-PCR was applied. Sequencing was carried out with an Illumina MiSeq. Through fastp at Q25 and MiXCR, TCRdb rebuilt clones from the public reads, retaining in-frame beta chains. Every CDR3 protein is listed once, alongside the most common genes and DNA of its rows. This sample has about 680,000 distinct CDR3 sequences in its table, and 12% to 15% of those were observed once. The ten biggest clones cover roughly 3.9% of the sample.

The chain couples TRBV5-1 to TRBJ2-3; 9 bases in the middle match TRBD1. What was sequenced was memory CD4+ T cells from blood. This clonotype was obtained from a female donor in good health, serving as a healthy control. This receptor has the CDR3 CASSLQGAQEDTQYF. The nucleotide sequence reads TGCGCCAGCAGCTTACAGGGGGCGCAGGAAGATACGCAGTATTTT.